The T cell receptor beta chain under discussion was sequenced for a study of regulatory T cells in long-lasting Graves disease. This CDR3 spans 18 amino acids. Looked up from germline, CDR1 is MNHEY and CDR2 is SVGEGT. V was trimmed by 0 bases and J by 2 bases, leaving 19 bases between them. Time point denoted: newly diagnosed GD, antithyroid drugs for less than 3 months. Generation of the TCR library employed RNA extracted from PBMCs. This clonotype occurred many times. Library construction for TCR beta used iRepertoire HTBI primers and Arm-PCR of CDR3 regions. TCRdb re-analysed the multiplex PCR reads in MiXCR, keeping a single row per CDR3 protein. This table has roughly 500,000 distinct CDR3 sequences, about 11% appearing once. Another study also made use of these data, one on T cells in Graves' hyperthyroidism and ophthalmopathy.

The TCR comes from a woman in her twenties or thirties with Graves disease. The starting material was peripheral blood mononuclear cells (PBMCs), obtained at new diagnosis, from a patient treated with antithyroid drugs. The V and J genes are TRBV6-2 or TRBV6-3 and TRBJ1-1; no firm D call. CDR3 in amino acids: CASSYSSKFGNRNTEAFF. CDR3 coding DNA: TGTGCCAGCAGTTACTCGTCTAAGTTTGGCAACAGAAACACTGAAGCTTTCTTT.